These 3 T cell receptor beta chains share one sample of origin, sequenced in a study of identical twins. TCRdb analysed the 5' RACE reads with MiXCR anew, one entry per CDR3 protein. The profile covers approximately 250,000 distinct CDR3 sequences, with 6.5% appearing a single time and 13% to 15% taken by the ten largest. These data are also associated with another study on T cells expressing NK-cell markers.

Material for sequencing was CD8+ T cells sorted from blood. These receptors all come from a woman aged 18-29 years in good health.

This clonotype was detected only a few times. V is TRBV11-2 and J is TRBJ2-3, with 13 bases lining up with TRBD2. V lost 5 bases and J lost 6; bases outside the gene matches: 5. This CDR3 is built from 15 residues. CDR1 and CDR2 from the germline V gene are SGHAT and FQNNGV. CDR3 amino acids: CASSLLAGGVDTQYF. The CDR3 coding sequence is TGTGCCAGCAGCCTACTAGCGGGGGGGGTCGATACGCAGTATTTT. Filled out from reference TRBV11-2 and TRBJ2-3, the complete variable domain reads EAGVAQSPRYKIIEKRQSVAFWCNPISGHATLYWYQQILGQGPKLLIQFQNNGVVDDSQLPKDRFSAERLKGVDSTLKIQPAKLEDSAVYLCASSLLAGGVDTQYFGPGTRLTVL.

This rearrangement joins TRBV25-1 to TRBJ2-7, with D possibly TRBD1 on 6 matching bases. The CDR3 consists of 14 residues. V was pared by 4 bases and J by 1 base, with 11 bases between. Germline lookup yields CDR1 MGHDK and CDR2 SYGVNS. The CDR3 sequence: CASSAGTQSYEQYF. CDR3 nucleotides: TGTGCCAGCAGTGCCGGGACACAGTCCTACGAGCAGTACTTC.

The V call is TRBV27, the J call TRBJ2-5; D possibly matches TRBD1 or TRBD2 (6 bases each). Trimming cost V 5 bases and J 6 bases, with 19 bases left between them. The CDR3 spans 15 residues. The V gene's germline CDR1 is MNHEY and CDR2 SMNVEV (reference sequence). The CDR3 protein is CASSLGPGGGKTQYF. CDR3 DNA: TGTGCCAGCAGTCTCGGCCCCGGGGGCGGGAAGACCCAGTACTTC.